A single sample gave rise to the 12 T cell receptor beta chains below, sequenced in a study of vaccination effects on CD4 cells after COVID-19. No antigen has been identified for these receptors. ViraFEST expansion of antigen-specific CD4+ T cells with viral peptide pools preceded sequencing. Cells that had been cultured for less than 13 days were the source of isolated CD4+ T cells. This person caught SARS-CoV-2 sometime from March to December 2020, and PCR testing confirmed the infection. Libraries were prepared by immunoSEQ multiplex PCR; TCRdb keeps only in-frame clonotypes and omits some of them. In the table there are 35,000 to 40,000 clones, around 73% of which are singletons. Sample: CD4+ T cells from PBMCs cultured with HCoV-NL63 spike peptides, taken before COVID-19 vaccination. Every receptor here comes from a human donor who had a prior SARS-CoV-2 infection.

This sequence joins TRBV12-3 or TRBV12-4 and TRBJ2-5, with TRBD2 matching 7 bases. The CDR3 loop spans 13 amino acids. V shed 6 bases and J 7 bases; nucleotides not matched to a gene: 8. The CDR3 sequence is CASSRLASGTQYF. CDR3 coding DNA: TGTGCCAGCAGCCGACTAGCCTCGGGGACCCAGTACTTC.

The genes are TRBV7-8 and TRBJ2-5; D might be TRBD2 (5 bases). The CDR3 spans 14 residues. CDR1 is SGHVS and CDR2 is FQNEAQ in the germline V gene. The ends were cut back, 1 base at V and 5 bases at J, with 11 bases in the middle. The CDR3 loop reads CASSLVLRGETQYF. The CDR3 nucleotides read TGTGCCAGCAGCTTAGTCCTGAGAGGGGAGACCCAGTACTTC.

V usage is TRBV11-2 and J usage is TRBJ2-7; either TRBD1 or TRBD2 may supply D (5 bases each). V dropped 3 bases and J dropped 3 bases, with 9 bases sitting between them. CDR1 is SGHAT and CDR2 is FQNNGV in the germline V gene. This CDR3 is built from 13 residues. As DNA, the CDR3 is TGTGCCAGCAGCTTTGTGGGGGTCTACGAGCAGTACTTC. Its protein product is CASSFVGVYEQYF.

The V and J genes are TRBV12-5 and TRBJ2-2, with 12 bases identical to TRBD2. The germline gives CDR1 LGHNT, CDR2 FRNRAP. The CDR3 spans 22 residues. Trimming took 1 base from V and 6 from J; bases not matched to a gene: 21. The CDR3 bases are TGTGCTAGTGGTTTGGCAGGACCGGGGGGGACGACTAGCGGGAGAAGTCCCGGGGAGCTGTTTTTT. It translates to CASGLAGPGGTTSGRSPGELFF.

The chain has TRBV7-2 and TRBJ2-7; TRBD2 aligns across 10 bases. CDR1 is SGHTA, CDR2 FQGNSA, per germline. CDR3 length equals 14 residues. V shed 3 bases, J shed 5 bases, and the junction held 4 bases outside the gene matches. The CDR3 DNA sequence: TGTGCCAGCAGCTTTTCTAGCGGGAGCCACGAGCAGTACTTC. Residues: CASSFSSGSHEQYF.

The V and J genes are TRBV15 and TRBJ1-5; D might be TRBD1 (6 bases). Trimming took 5 bases from V and 6 from J, leaving 20 bases between them. Looked up from germline, CDR1 is LNHNV and CDR2 is YYDKDF (reference sequence). The CDR3 consists of 16 residues. The chain's CDR3 is CATSRFTGRVGQPQHF. CDR3 nucleotides: TGTGCCACCAGCCGGTTCACAGGGAGGGTAGGTCAGCCCCAGCATTTT. The full variable domain, rest sourced from reference TRBV15 and TRBJ1-5, is DAMVIQNPRYQVTQFGKPVTLSCSQTLNHNVMYWYQQKSSQAPKLLFHYYDKDFNNEADTPDNFQSRRPNTSFCFLDIRSPGLGDTAMYLCATSRFTGRVGQPQHFGDGTRLSIL.

V is TRBV3-1 (or the pseudogene TRBV3-2) and J is TRBJ1-1; D call uncertain. V lost 1 base to trimming and J lost 8 bases, with 8 bases between them. Germline loops: CDR1 LGHDT, CDR2 YNNKEL (reference sequence). This CDR3 spans 12 amino acids. The CDR3 loop is CASSQGGREAFF. As DNA, the CDR3 is TGTGCCAGCAGCCAAGGAGGAAGGGAAGCTTTCTTT.

V usage is TRBV29-1 and J usage is TRBJ1-5, with TRBD1 identical over 8 bases. The CDR3 totals 12 residues. Per germline, CDR1 SQVTM and CDR2 ANQGSEA. J was trimmed by 4 bases and V by 4 bases; bases with no gene match: 0. The CDR3 DNA reads as TGCAGCGTTGGGACAGGGAATCAGCCCCAGCATTTT. This translates into CSVGTGNQPQHF.

At least ten counts were recorded for this clone. The V gene is TRBV6-5, the J gene TRBJ2-1, with 16 bases that match TRBD2. The trim removed 8 bases at V and 5 bases at J, leaving 3 bases unmatched. The CDR3 is made up of 15 amino acids. Germline V gene data show CDR1 as MNHEY and CDR2 as SVGAGI. CDR3 sequence reads: CASEGLAGGHNEQFF. CDR3 DNA sequence: TGTGCCAGCGAGGGACTAGCGGGAGGGCACAATGAGCAGTTCTTC.

CDR3 DNA: TGTGCCAGCAGTGACTCGTTCCAGCGGAGGAACACCGGGGAGCTGTTTTTT. Translated, it gives CASSDSFQRRNTGELFF. The chain carries TRBV6-4 and TRBJ2-2, with a tentative D call TRBD2 (5 bases). The CDR3 is 17 amino acids. The germline gives CDR1 MRHNA, CDR2 SNTAGT. V gave up 0 bases and J gave up 1 base, with 12 bases separating them.

V and J are TRBV4-1 and TRBJ1-2; 8 nucleotides align to TRBD1. The CDR3 totals 14 residues. The germline V gene has CDR1 MGHRA and CDR2 YSYEKL. J gave up 7 bases and V 4 bases, and 8 bases lay outside the gene matches. CDR3 in DNA: TGCGCCAGCAGCCGTTCGGACAGGGCCGCTGGCTACACCTTC. Amino acids: CASSRSDRAAGYTF.

The gene calls are TRBV12-3 or TRBV12-4 and TRBJ2-1; D is uncertain. This CDR3 comprises 12 residues. Trimming cost V 5 bases and J 11 bases, with 13 bases left between them. For the CDR3, the DNA is TGTGCCAGCAGTACTACTACGGCGAAGCAGTTCTTC. Residues: CASSTTTAKQFF.